The 29 T cell receptor beta chains in this list originate from one sample, sequenced in a study of blood T cell repertoires in COVID-19. Data came from immunoSEQ multiplex PCR; TCRdb stores just in-frame clones and leaves some out. This table has around 67,000 clones, 70% to 75% appearing once. The sequenced sample was peripheral blood. The receptors shown here come from a woman aged 65 to 85 with acute or convalescent COVID-19.

This clone showed up just a few times. This chain links TRBV5-1 with TRBJ1-6; D may be TRBD1 (6 bases). V was pared by 4 bases and J by 9 bases, with 17 bases between. Per germline, CDR1 SGHRS and CDR2 YFSETQ. The CDR3 has 15 amino acids. The CDR3 DNA reads as TGCGCCAGCAGCCCTAGACAGGCTTGGGGTTCACCCCTCCACTTT. This translates into CASSPRQAWGSPLHF.

The chain combines TRBV20-1 with TRBJ1-3; no definite D call. The germline V gene encodes CDR1 DFQATT and CDR2 SNEGSKA (reference sequence). The V and J ends lost 3 bases and 3 bases respectively, with 9 bases between them. This CDR3 is 13 amino acids long. The CDR3 spells CSASLSGGNTIYF. The CDR3 nucleotides are TGCAGTGCTAGTCTATCCGGTGGAAACACCATATATTTT.

This chain uses TRBV6-6 with TRBJ1-1; D not resolved. Germline CDR1 is MNHNY and CDR2 is SVGAGI (reference sequence). This CDR3 has 14 residues. Trimming shortened V by 0 bases and J by 5 bases, and 10 bases separated the two germline ends. In DNA, the CDR3 is TGTGCCAGCAGTTACTCGATCGGAGGTACTGAAGCTTTCTTT. It encodes CASSYSIGGTEAFF.

Relative to its sample, this clone is medium-sized. DNA for the CDR3: TGTGCCAGTAGTATCCAATCTGAAGCTTTCTTT. It encodes CASSIQSEAFF. The chain has TRBV19 and TRBJ1-1; the D is unclear. The V end lost 3 bases, the J end lost 6 bases, and 5 bases lay between the germline ends. Germline CDR1 LNHDA, CDR2 SQIVND (reference sequence). This CDR3 spans 11 amino acids.

The V call is TRBV27, the J call TRBJ2-7; D perhaps matches TRBD2 (5 bases). The V gene lost 2 bases and the J gene lost 6 bases, with 14 bases spanning the gap. There are 14 residues in the CDR3. Germline V gene lookup returns CDR1 MNHEY and CDR2 SMNVEV (reference sequence). The DNA of the CDR3 is TGTGCCAGCAGTTTAGAGGGTTTTACCTGCGAGCAGTACTTC. This gives the protein CASSLEGFTCEQYF.

The chain carries TRBV19 and TRBJ1-2; D not certain. Per the germline V gene, CDR1 is LNHDA and CDR2 is SQIVND (reference sequence). The CDR3 has 12 amino acids. V lost 7 bases to trimming and J lost 3 bases, with 9 bases between them. The CDR3 DNA follows: TGTGCCAGTACGGGGAGGGACTATGGCTACACCTTC. This gives the protein CASTGRDYGYTF.

V is TRBV27 and J is TRBJ1-4, with 8 bases aligning to TRBD1. The CDR3 is 15 amino acids. Germline V gene sequence: CDR1 MNHEY, CDR2 SMNVEV (reference sequence). The trim removed 5 bases at V and 5 bases at J, leaving 7 bases unmatched. CDR3 nucleotide sequence: TGTGCCAGCAGTCTTGACAGGGGCCCAAATGAAAAACTGTTTTTT. Its protein product is CASSLDRGPNEKLFF.

CDR3 bases: TGTGCCATCAGTGAGTCCGGGACTAGCGGGGGGGCCAATGAGCAGTTCTTC. Residues: CAISESGTSGGANEQFF. The chain joins TRBV10-3 to TRBJ2-1; 16 bases are shared with TRBD2. The germline CDR1 and CDR2 sequences are ENHRY and SYGVKD. The CDR3 is 17 residues long. The trim removed 0 bases at V and 6 bases at J, leaving 2 bases unmatched.

The chain carries TRBV5-6 and TRBJ2-7, with D tentatively TRBD1 (6 bases). There are 16 residues in the CDR3. V was pared by 1 base and J by 5 bases, with 19 bases between. CDR1 is SGHDT and CDR2 is YYEEEE in the germline V gene. The CDR3 sequence: CASSLLPGQLGDEQYF. The CDR3 nucleotides are TGTGCCAGCAGCTTGCTCCCCGGACAGCTTGGTGACGAGCAGTACTTC.

The chain recombines TRBV9 with TRBJ1-4; D is unresolved. V was clipped by 4 bases and J by 6 bases, with 16 bases between them. Per germline, CDR1 SGDLS and CDR2 YYNGEE. CDR3 length equals 15 residues. CDR3 sequence: CASSQSALRDEKLFF. The CDR3 DNA is TGTGCCAGCAGCCAATCGGCATTGAGGGATGAAAAACTGTTTTTT.

This chain uses TRBV12-3 or TRBV12-4 with TRBJ2-1; D may be TRBD2 (6 bases). The CDR3 loop spans 12 amino acids. V lost 3 bases and J 8 bases, leaving 8 bases between the germline ends. The CDR3 here is CASSLTRDEQFF. The DNA of the CDR3 is TGTGCCAGCAGTTTGACTAGGGATGAGCAGTTCTTC.

The rearrangement joins TRBV11-2 to TRBJ2-1; 10 bases agree with TRBD2. Per germline, CDR1 SGHAT and CDR2 FQNNGV. The CDR3 contains 16 residues. The ends lost 2 bases at V and 4 bases at J; junction bases unmatched: 5. The CDR3 DNA reads as TGTGCCAGCAGCTTAACCGGGACTAGCGCGTACAATGAGCAGTTCTTC. It encodes CASSLTGTSAYNEQFF.

V and J are TRBV7-2 and TRBJ1-1; D call uncertain. This CDR3 contains 13 residues. Germline CDR1 reads SGHTA; CDR2 reads FQGNSA. Trimming removed 5 bases at V and 3 bases at J, with 10 bases between. The CDR3 DNA sequence: TGTGCCAGCAGCCCCCTTTCTTACACTGAAGCTTTCTTT. Translating gives CASSPLSYTEAFF.

The sample holds one count of this clone. The V gene is TRBV11-2, the J gene TRBJ1-4, with a possible D match to TRBD1 (5 bases). Germline values: CDR1 SGHAT, CDR2 FQNNGV. The CDR3 loop spans 13 amino acids. V lost 5 bases and J lost 10, with 14 bases in between. This chain's CDR3 is CASSPIAGGKLFF. The CDR3, as DNA: TGTGCCAGCAGCCCCATAGCGGGGGGAAAACTGTTTTTT.

The chain is built from TRBV5-1 and TRBJ1-3; 7 bases match TRBD1. Germline V gene data show CDR1 as SGHRS and CDR2 as YFSETQ. This CDR3 region has 15 residues. The trim removed 4 bases at V and 0 bases at J, leaving 4 bases unmatched. In nucleotides, the CDR3 is TGCGCCAGCAGCCCGGGACAGACCTCTGGAAACACCATATATTTT. Amino acid sequence: CASSPGQTSGNTIYF.

This clone was seen a handful of times. V usage is TRBV20-1 and J usage is TRBJ2-1; TRBD2 matches 8 bases. The CDR3 contains 11 residues. V gave up 5 bases and J gave up 15 bases; unmatched junction bases: 9. Germline V CDR1 and CDR2: DFQATT, SNEGSKA (reference sequence). The CDR3 bases are TGCAGTGCTTCCCCCGGGACTAGTCTGTTCTTC. It yields the protein CSASPGTSLFF.

This sequence joins TRBV2 and TRBJ1-4; the D gene is possibly TRBD1 (5 bases). The CDR3 runs 15 residues. Per the germline V gene, CDR1 is SNHLY and CDR2 is FYNNEI. The V end lost 4 bases, the J end lost 5 bases, and 14 bases lay between the germline ends. CDR3 loop: CASSVRGAGNEKLFF. CDR3 nucleotides: TGTGCCAGCAGTGTTCGGGGCGCGGGGAATGAAAAACTGTTTTTT.

The V and J genes are TRBV5-4 and TRBJ1-1; TRBD1 matches 7 bases. Germline V gives CDR1 SGHNT, CDR2 YYREEE (reference sequence). V lost 4 bases to trimming and J lost 0 bases; unmatched junction nucleotides: 3. The CDR3 loop spans 14 amino acids. The CDR3 loop reads CASSQGQMNTEAFF. The CDR3 DNA is TGTGCCAGCAGCCAGGGACAGATGAACACTGAAGCTTTCTTT.

The chain combines TRBV5-1 with TRBJ1-1; 10 nucleotides match TRBD1. CDR1 and CDR2 (germline): SGHRS, YFSETQ. The CDR3 has 13 amino acids. Trimming cost V 4 bases and J 7 bases; bases outside gene matches: 4. The CDR3 bases are TGCGCCAGCAGCGGCCGGGACAGGGGTGAAGCTTTCTTT. Amino acid sequence: CASSGRDRGEAFF. Filled out from reference TRBV5-1 and TRBJ1-1, the complete variable domain reads KAGVTQTPRYLIKTRGQQVTLSCSPISGHRSVSWYQQTPGQGLQFLFEYFSETQRNKGNFPGRFSGRQFSNSRSEMNVSTLELGDSALYLCASSGRDRGEAFFGQGTRLTVV.

The genes are TRBV29-1 and TRBJ1-1; D is perhaps TRBD1 (6 bases). CDR1 is SQVTM and CDR2 is ANQGSEA in the germline V gene. The CDR3 contains 14 residues. The V end was cut by 6 bases, the J end by 0 bases, with 14 bases between. The CDR3 DNA follows: TGCAGCGTGACAGGTTTAAGGATGAACACTGAAGCTTTCTTT. Translating it yields CSVTGLRMNTEAFF.

CDR3 bases: TGTGCCATCAGTGAGCGGTTAGCGGGAGTCTACAATGAGCAGTTCTTC. Its translation: CAISERLAGVYNEQFF. The chain combines TRBV10-3 with TRBJ2-1; 9 bases line up with TRBD2. Looked up from germline, CDR1 is ENHRY and CDR2 is SYGVKD. The CDR3 consists of 16 residues. V lost 2 bases and J lost 3; bases outside the gene matches: 5.

This clone was picked up one time. This chain links TRBV27 with TRBJ1-1; D perhaps matches TRBD1 (5 bases). The CDR3 is made up of 14 amino acids. The V gene lost 2 bases and the J gene lost 3 bases, with 10 bases spanning the gap. Germline lookup yields CDR1 MNHEY and CDR2 SMNVEV (reference sequence). The CDR3 reads CASSLQSRDTEAFF. For the CDR3, the DNA is TGTGCCAGCAGTTTACAAAGCAGGGACACTGAAGCTTTCTTT.

The chain links TRBV9 to TRBJ1-3; D call uncertain. V was shortened by 0 bases and J by 0 bases, with 10 bases between the two germline ends. The V gene's germline CDR1 is SGDLS and CDR2 YYNGEE. The CDR3 totals 16 residues. The CDR3 region has the DNA TGTGCCAGCAGCGTAGTCGAAAGCGCCTCTGGAAACACCATATATTTT. Protein: CASSVVESASGNTIYF. The variable domain in full, completed from reference TRBV9 and TRBJ1-3, reads DSGVTQTPKHLITATGQRVTLRCSPRSGDLSVYWYQQSLDQGLQFLIQYYNGEERAKGNILERFSAQQFPDLHSELNLSSLELGDSALYFCASSVVESASGNTIYFGEGSWLTVV.

The chain is built from TRBV7-2 and TRBJ2-7; 7 bases map to TRBD2. The CDR3 is 16 amino acids. The J segment lost 2 bases and the V segment lost 1 base, leaving 8 bases of the junction unmatched. Germline CDR1 reads SGHTA; CDR2 reads FQGNSA. The CDR3 DNA sequence: TGTGCCAGCAGCTTAGACCATGGGGGGGTTCCCTACGAGCAGTACTTC. Encoded protein: CASSLDHGGVPYEQYF.

This clone was detected a few times. The V call is TRBV5-1, the J call TRBJ1-4; D call uncertain. The V and J ends lost 1 base and 0 bases respectively, with 7 bases between them. CDR1 is SGHRS, CDR2 YFSETQ, per germline. The CDR3 totals 15 residues. In nucleotides, the CDR3 is TGCGCCAGCAGCTTGAGCCAAGCAACTAATGAAAAACTGTTTTTT. This encodes CASSLSQATNEKLFF.

V and J are TRBV21-1 and TRBJ1-6. TRBV21-1 is listed as a pseudogene. The CDR3 runs to 14 residues. CDR3 bases: TGTGCCAGCCTTGAGGTACCCTATAATTCACCCCTCCACTTT. It is translated as CASLEVPYNSPLHF.

V usage is TRBV27 and J usage is TRBJ1-5; D gene unclear. The CDR3 totals 15 residues. V lost 2 bases and J lost 6, with 14 bases in between. Germline V gene lookup returns CDR1 MNHEY and CDR2 SMNVEV (reference sequence). This chain's CDR3 is CASSLGRFTGQPQHF. CDR3 DNA sequence: TGTGCCAGCAGTTTAGGCAGGTTTACCGGTCAGCCCCAGCATTTT.

This clone was seen only once. The chain is built from TRBV19 and TRBJ2-5; 10 bases match TRBD2. V was clipped by 4 bases and J by 2 bases; unmatched bases: 10. Germline V gene lookup returns CDR1 LNHDA and CDR2 SQIVND (reference sequence). The CDR3 is 17 amino acids. Written as DNA, the CDR3 is TGTGCCAGTAGTAAACTCAATCCGGGACTAGCGCAAGAGACCCAGTACTTC. Amino acid sequence: CASSKLNPGLAQETQYF.

This chain connects TRBV6-6 to TRBJ1-2; unclear D gene. The length of the CDR3 is 14 residues. The germline V gene has CDR1 MNHNY and CDR2 SVGAGI (reference sequence). Trimming shortened V by 5 bases and J by 4 bases, and 14 bases separated the two germline ends. The chain's CDR3 is CASSRTEKVYGYTF. The DNA for the CDR3 is TGTGCCAGCAGTAGAACAGAGAAGGTCTATGGCTACACCTTC.